The 30 T cell receptor beta chains reported below all come from one sample, sequenced in a study of cytomegalovirus exposure and HLA in healthy donors. Both 60 Vbeta primers and 13 Jbeta primers went into the PCR. Sequencing was performed with immunoSEQ multiplex PCR; in TCRdb, only in-frame clones are kept and a portion is missing. The sample lists approximately 150,000 clones, roughly 80% occurring once. The sequencing input was PBMCs. The receptor source for this set is a human donor in good health.

The chain uses TRBV9 and TRBJ2-5, with D hard to call. Germline-derived CDR1 and CDR2 are SGDLS and YYNGEE. The CDR3 runs to 12 residues. V lost 3 bases and J 4 bases, leaving 7 bases between the germline ends. The CDR3 nucleotides read TGTGCCAGCAGCGCCTCAGGAGAGACCCAGTACTTC. Translating gives CASSASGETQYF.

The rearrangement links TRBV5-6 to TRBJ1-2, with 8 bases lining up with TRBD1. The V gene's germline CDR1 is SGHDT and CDR2 YYEEEE. V was pared by 1 base and J by 4 bases, with 6 bases of the junction left unmatched. This CDR3 spans 15 amino acids. DNA of the CDR3: TGTGCCAGCAGCTTGTCGGGACAGGAGATCTATGGCTACACCTTC. It specifies CASSLSGQEIYGYTF.

The V call is TRBV25-1, the J call TRBJ1-2, with 7 nucleotides matching TRBD1. V lost 7 bases to trimming and J lost 6 bases; unmatched junction nucleotides: 8. Germline lookup yields CDR1 MGHDK and CDR2 SYGVNS. CDR3 size: 13 residues. CDR3 bases: TGTGCCAGCACGGGCAGGGGGGTTCATGGCTACACCTTC. Protein: CASTGRGVHGYTF.

J is TRBJ2-2 and V is TRBV7-9, with TRBD2 as a possible D gene (6 bases). This CDR3 has 15 residues. Per germline, CDR1 SEHNR and CDR2 FQNEAQ (reference sequence). Trimming stripped 7 bases from V and 2 bases from J, with 14 bases between. The CDR3 here is CASTLTGVNTGELFF. The CDR3 coding sequence is TGTGCCAGCACCTTGACGGGGGTAAACACCGGGGAGCTGTTTTTT. Complete variable domain (other parts from reference TRBV7-9 and TRBJ2-2): DTGVSQNPRHKITKRGQNVTFRCDPISEHNRLYWYRQTLGQGPEFLTYFQNEAQLEKSRLLSDRFSAERPKGSFSTLEIQRTEQGDSAMYLCASTLTGVNTGELFFGEGSRLTVL.

J is TRBJ2-7 and V is TRBV4-3; 7 bases match TRBD2. This CDR3 has 14 amino acids. J gave up 3 bases and V 4 bases, and 6 bases lay outside the gene matches. Germline V lookup: CDR1 LGHNA, CDR2 YSLEER. The CDR3 bases are TGCGCCAGCAGCCCCTTTGGGGGGGGCTACGAGCAGTACTTC. Translated, it gives CASSPFGGGYEQYF.

This clone appeared a few times. The chain has TRBV23-1 and TRBJ2-2, with D perhaps TRBD1 (5 bases). Being an ORF, TRBV23-1 has a function that is uncertain. V shed 2 bases and J shed 1 base, with 8 bases lying between them. The CDR3 consists of 15 residues. The CDR3 reads CASSQRGENTGELFF. The CDR3, as DNA: TGCGCCAGCAGTCAAAGGGGTGAGAACACCGGGGAGCTGTTTTTT.

V usage is TRBV9 and J usage is TRBJ2-2; TRBD2 matches at 12 bases. This CDR3 has 19 residues. After removal of 0 bases from V and 3 bases from J, the junction contained 9 bases not matched to a gene. Germline V gene data show CDR1 as SGDLS and CDR2 as YYNGEE. For the CDR3, the DNA is TGTGCCAGCAGCGTAGAGGCCCTAGCGGGGGGGCGTGACACCGGGGAGCTGTTTTTT. It translates to CASSVEALAGGRDTGELFF.

The chain couples TRBV7-2 to TRBJ2-7; TRBD1 matches at 8 bases. Germline V lookup: CDR1 SGHTA, CDR2 FQGNSA. V lost 1 base, J lost 3 bases, and 5 bases stayed unmatched. CDR3 length equals 15 residues. CDR3 residues: CASSLEGQAFYEQYF. CDR3 sequence (DNA): TGTGCCAGCAGCTTAGAGGGACAGGCCTTCTACGAGCAGTACTTC. The variable domain in full, completed from reference TRBV7-2 and TRBJ2-7, reads GAGVSQSPSNKVTEKGKDVELRCDPISGHTALYWYRQSLGQGLEFLIYFQGNSAPDKSGLPSDRFSAERTGGSVSTLTIQRTQQEDSAVYLCASSLEGQAFYEQYFGPGTRLTVT.

This clone was counted only a few times. The J gene is TRBJ2-7, the V gene TRBV6-1; 8 nucleotides line up with TRBD1. The V and J ends lost 1 base and 3 bases, in that order; junction bases with no gene match: 5. The germline V gene encodes CDR1 MNHNS and CDR2 SASEGT. The CDR3 length is 15 residues. The CDR3: CASSEEAQGGYEQYF. DNA of the CDR3: TGTGCCAGCAGTGAAGAGGCACAGGGGGGCTACGAGCAGTACTTC.

This clone was found a few times. The genes are TRBV5-4 and TRBJ1-6; possibly TRBD1 for D (5 bases). Germline CDR1 SGHNT, CDR2 YYREEE (reference sequence). The V and J ends lost 5 bases and 6 bases respectively, with 15 bases between them. The CDR3 loop spans 15 amino acids. DNA of the CDR3: TGTGCCAGCAGGTTAGGGGACGGGGGTAATTCACCCCTCCACTTT. Protein: CASRLGDGGNSPLHF.

This chain connects TRBV5-6 to TRBJ1-1, with unresolved D. V gave up 3 bases and J gave up 1 base, with 16 bases separating them. The CDR3 spans 16 residues. The germline gives CDR1 SGHDT, CDR2 YYEEEE. Here the CDR3 DNA reads TGTGCCAGCAGCTCCGTGCTACCGAGTGGGAACACTGAAGCTTTCTTT. Its translation: CASSSVLPSGNTEAFF.

Regarding this clone: The identical CDR3 is also encoded by other nucleotide sequences in the sample. The chain joins TRBV4-3 to TRBJ2-5, with D perhaps matching TRBD2 (6 bases). The germline V gene encodes CDR1 LGHNA and CDR2 YSLEER. Trimming removed 4 bases from V and 1 base from J, with 7 bases in between. The CDR3 spans 13 residues. CDR3 in DNA: TGCGCCAGCAGCCTTAGCGGCCAAGAGACCCAGTACTTC. Protein: CASSLSGQETQYF.

The J gene is TRBJ2-5, the V gene TRBV12-5; D remains unclear. V dropped 0 bases and J dropped 5 bases, with 10 bases sitting between them. This CDR3 contains 14 residues. The germline V gene encodes CDR1 LGHNT and CDR2 FRNRAP. The CDR3 spells CASGLVSQTETQYF. The CDR3 DNA follows: TGTGCTAGTGGTTTGGTATCACAGACGGAGACCCAGTACTTC.

The DNA for the CDR3 is TGTGCCAGCAGCGGGTTACGGAGAGACTACGAGCAGTACTTC. It codes for CASSGLRRDYEQYF. The gene calls are TRBV5-6 and TRBJ2-7; D is uncertain. CDR1 is SGHDT and CDR2 is YYEEEE in the germline V gene. There are 14 residues in the CDR3. The V end was cut by 4 bases, the J end by 3 bases, with 14 bases between.

The chain carries TRBV7-8 and TRBJ1-1, with TRBD1 matching over 9 bases. The J segment lost 1 base and the V segment lost 2 bases, leaving 2 bases of the junction unmatched. Looked up from germline, CDR1 is SGHVS and CDR2 is FQNEAQ. CDR3 length: 15 residues. The CDR3 nucleotides read TGTGCCAGCAGCTTAATGACAGGGGGGAACACTGAAGCTTTCTTT. It encodes CASSLMTGGNTEAFF. Supplemented by reference TRBV7-8 and TRBJ1-1, the full variable domain reads GAGVSQSPRYKVAKRGQDVALRCDPISGHVSLFWYQQALGQGPEFLTYFQNEAQLDKSGLPSDRFFAERPEGSVSTLKIQRTQQEDSAVYLCASSLMTGGNTEAFFGQGTRLTVV.

This clone has a single count. This chain uses TRBV5-6 with TRBJ2-1, with D maybe TRBD2 (7 bases). V lost 2 bases, J lost 7 bases, and 16 bases lay in between. Germline assignment: CDR1 SGHDT and CDR2 YYEEEE. This CDR3 is built from 15 residues. In DNA form, the CDR3 reads TGTGCCAGCAGCTTTGGGTGGGGGGGCAGAAATGAGCAGTTCTTC. It codes for CASSFGWGGRNEQFF. Filled out from reference TRBV5-6 and TRBJ2-1, the complete variable domain reads DAGVTQSPTHLIKTRGQQVTLRCSPKSGHDTVSWYQQALGQGPQFIFQYYEEEERQRGNFPDRFSGHQFPNYSSELNVNALLLGDSALYLCASSFGWGGRNEQFFGPGTRLTVL.

This clone was found a few times. V and J are TRBV6-5 and TRBJ1-4; TRBD1 might be the D (5 bases). The CDR3 is made up of 13 amino acids. Germline V gene lookup returns CDR1 MNHEY and CDR2 SVGAGI. V was clipped by 2 bases and J by 4 bases, with 5 bases between them. The CDR3 here is CASSYDSNEKLFF. The DNA of the CDR3 is TGTGCCAGCAGTTACGACAGTAATGAAAAACTGTTTTTT.

The J gene is TRBJ2-5, the V gene TRBV6-5, with 7 positions matching TRBD2. The CDR3 consists of 14 residues. The trim removed 4 bases at V and 1 base at J, leaving 3 bases unmatched. Per germline, CDR1 MNHEY and CDR2 SVGAGI. The CDR3 protein is CASSSWGGQETQYF. CDR3 sequence (DNA): TGTGCCAGCAGTTCGTGGGGGGGCCAAGAGACCCAGTACTTC.

The chain couples TRBV6-5 to TRBJ2-5, with D maybe TRBD1 (5 bases). V was trimmed by 5 bases and J by 5 bases, leaving 9 bases between them. Germline CDR1 and CDR2: MNHEY and SVGAGI. The length of the CDR3 is 12 residues. The CDR3 DNA follows: TGTGCCAGCAGTAGGGGATGGGAGACCCAGTACTTC. Amino acids: CASSRGWETQYF.

The rearrangement uses TRBV2 and TRBJ1-1; D unresolved. The CDR3 length is 14 residues. Germline-derived CDR1 and CDR2 are SNHLY and FYNNEI. V was shortened by 4 bases and J by 4 bases, with 13 bases between the two germline ends. CDR3 loop: CASSVRQAGTEAFF. As DNA, the CDR3 is TGTGCCAGCAGTGTAAGGCAGGCGGGCACTGAAGCTTTCTTT.

This clone was counted only a few times. The chain links TRBV2 to TRBJ1-2; D call uncertain. This CDR3 region has 13 residues. Trimming cost V 6 bases and J 4 bases, with 12 bases left between them. CDR1 and CDR2 from the germline V gene are SNHLY and FYNNEI. CDR3 sequence (DNA): TGTGCCAGCAGAAAACAAACGGGCTATGGCTACACCTTC. This gives the protein CASRKQTGYGYTF.

The genes are TRBV2 and TRBJ2-7; D gene unclear. CDR1 and CDR2 from the germline V gene are SNHLY and FYNNEI. The CDR3 has 12 amino acids. The V gene lost 7 bases and the J gene lost 1 base, with 8 bases spanning the gap. The CDR3 protein is CASTRQSYEQYF. CDR3 nucleotide sequence: TGTGCCAGCACCAGGCAATCCTACGAGCAGTACTTC.

J is TRBJ2-2 and V is TRBV5-4, with unresolved D. The CDR3 covers 16 residues. V shed 4 bases and J shed 1 base, with 14 bases lying between them. Germline CDR1 is SGHNT and CDR2 is YYREEE (reference sequence). CDR3 region: CASSQLTWRNTGELFF. The DNA for the CDR3 is TGTGCCAGCAGCCAACTCACGTGGAGGAACACCGGGGAGCTGTTTTTT. Variable domain in full (rest from reference TRBV5-4 and TRBJ2-2): ETGVTQSPTHLIKTRGQQVTLRCSSQSGHNTVSWYQQALGQGPQFIFQYYREEENGRGNFPPRFSGLQFPNYSSELNVNALELDDSALYLCASSQLTWRNTGELFFGEGSRLTVL.

This rearrangement joins TRBV2 to TRBJ2-2, with D perhaps matching TRBD1 (5 bases). There are 15 residues in the CDR3. The germline V gene encodes CDR1 SNHLY and CDR2 FYNNEI. V was shortened by 2 bases and J by 4 bases, with 11 bases between the two germline ends. The CDR3 sequence: CASSEYFTGTGELFF. The CDR3 DNA follows: TGTGCCAGCAGTGAATATTTCACAGGCACCGGGGAGCTGTTTTTT.

CDR3 loop: CASSLGTVSYEQYF. CDR3 bases: TGTGCCAGCAGCCTTGGGACAGTCTCCTACGAGCAGTACTTC. This rearrangement joins TRBV7-2 to TRBJ2-7; 7 bases agree with TRBD1. V was clipped by 5 bases and J by 0 bases; unmatched bases: 4. CDR3 length equals 14 residues. CDR1 SGHTA and CDR2 FQGNSA come from the germline V gene.

The chain combines TRBV2 with TRBJ1-1; 7 bases are shared with TRBD1. Looked up from germline, CDR1 is SNHLY and CDR2 is FYNNEI. The CDR3 runs to 14 residues. V was pared by 5 bases and J by 5 bases, with 8 bases of the junction left unmatched. CDR3 DNA sequence: TGTGCCAGCAGTCGCTATGACAGGGCAACTGAAGCTTTCTTT. Amino acids: CASSRYDRATEAFF.

The CDR3 bases are TGTGCCAGCAGCGTAGAGGGACAGAATAATTCACCCCTCCACTTT. The encoded protein is CASSVEGQNNSPLHF. The chain recombines TRBV9 with TRBJ1-6; the match to TRBD1 covers 7 bases. V lost 0 bases and J lost 5; bases outside the gene matches: 2. The length of the CDR3 is 15 residues. Germline V gene data show CDR1 as SGDLS and CDR2 as YYNGEE.

This clone was observed a handful of times. V and J are TRBV5-1 and TRBJ2-7; no definite D call. The V end was cut by 4 bases, the J end by 1 base, with 18 bases between. This CDR3 contains 16 residues. Germline CDR1 and CDR2: SGHRS and YFSETQ. The CDR3 sequence: CASSKVLPTPSYEQYF. CDR3 nucleotides: TGCGCCAGCAGCAAAGTGCTTCCGACACCGTCCTACGAGCAGTACTTC.

The rearrangement uses TRBV19 and TRBJ2-1; a possible D gene is TRBD1 (6 bases). CDR1 is LNHDA and CDR2 is SQIVND in the germline V gene (reference sequence). V was trimmed by 6 bases and J by 2 bases, leaving 11 bases between them. CDR3 length: 14 residues. The CDR3 protein is CASSLGGTYNEQFF. In nucleotides, the CDR3 is TGTGCCAGTAGCTTAGGGGGTACCTACAATGAGCAGTTCTTC.

The chain uses TRBV7-2 and TRBJ1-6; D perhaps matches TRBD1 (6 bases). Germline assignment: CDR1 SGHTA and CDR2 FQGNSA. The CDR3 extends over 15 amino acids. V lost 7 bases to trimming and J lost 6 bases, with 16 bases between them. Written as DNA, the CDR3 is TGTGCCAGCACCCTGAGACAGGCGCCTAATTCACCCCTCCACTTT. Protein sequence: CASTLRQAPNSPLHF.